This TCR beta chain was recorded in a study of blood T cell repertoires in COVID-19. Only in-frame clones appear in the TCRdb table, and some are missing; sequencing was by immunoSEQ multiplex PCR. The data hold some 350,000 clones, with approximately 92% observed a single time. Donors in Cohort 3 who had recovered were those with two negative PCRs, healthcare professional clearance, or resolution of their symptoms. There are 16 residues in the CDR3. V lost 0 bases, J lost 6 bases, and 11 bases stayed unmatched. The germline CDR1 and CDR2 sequences are SGDLS and YYNGEE. The sequenced material came from PBMCs or T cells enriched from blood (not recorded which). This TCR was recovered from a man between 18 and 29 years old who had recovered from COVID-19. This sequence joins TRBV9 and TRBJ2-5, with 7 positions matching TRBD2. The CDR3 here is CASSVETSGVWQTQYF. CDR3 DNA sequence: TGTGCCAGCAGCGTAGAGACAAGCGGGGTTTGGCAGACCCAGTACTTC.